This paragraph covers one TCR beta chain sequence. These data originate in a study of technical replicates of blood from a handful of donors. Sequencing used immunoSEQ multiplex PCR; TCRdb keeps in-frame clones, though not all of them. The sample has more than 65,000 clones, 80% to 95% seen once; the top ten hold 0.4% to 0.45%. V was pared by 0 bases and J by 6 bases, with 12 bases between. Germline CDR1 and CDR2: LNHDA and SQIVND (reference sequence). The CDR3 runs 14 residues. Sequencing used T cells isolated from PBMCs. The genes are TRBV19 and TRBJ2-7; D gene ambiguous. The sequence came from a human donor in good health. As DNA, the CDR3 is TGTGCCAGTAGTATAGATCCCCCCCCTAGCGAGCAGTACTTC. This codes for CASSIDPPPSEQYF.